Shown below are 7 T cell receptor beta chains from a single sample sequenced in a study of blood T cells in healthy people across ages. A second about 6 to 12 cycle PCR used barcoded and J-beta primers. TCRdb re-analysed the 5' RACE reads in MiXCR, keeping a single row per CDR3 protein. The data contain some 700,000 distinct CDR3 sequences, over 20% of them singletons. Sequenced material: blood. These receptors were taken from a man between 70 and 80 years old in good health.

The V and J genes are TRBV10-3 and TRBJ2-3, with TRBD2 matching 8 bases. This CDR3 contains 14 residues. Germline-derived CDR1 and CDR2 are ENHRY and SYGVKD. V was clipped by 3 bases and J by 2 bases; unmatched bases: 1. In DNA form, the CDR3 reads TGTGCCATCAGTGATAGCGGGGTCACAGATACGCAGTATTTT. Protein: CAISDSGVTDTQYF.

This chain uses TRBV11-2 with TRBJ2-7; TRBD2 agrees at 9 bases. The CDR3 consists of 21 residues. CDR1 is SGHAT, CDR2 FQNNGV, per germline. V shed 2 bases and J 3 bases; nucleotides not matched to a gene: 23. CDR3 region: CASSLSFAGGPILGRIYEQYF. CDR3 DNA: TGTGCCAGCAGCTTAAGTTTCGCGGGGGGGCCGATTTTGGGGAGAATCTACGAGCAGTACTTC. Looking up the rest from reference TRBV11-2 and TRBJ2-7 gives the full variable domain: EAGVAQSPRYKIIEKRQSVAFWCNPISGHATLYWYQQILGQGPKLLIQFQNNGVVDDSQLPKDRFSAERLKGVDSTLKIQPAKLEDSAVYLCASSLSFAGGPILGRIYEQYFGPGTRLTVT.

V usage is TRBV7-9 and J usage is TRBJ1-2; the D gene is possibly TRBD1 (5 bases). The V end lost 5 bases, the J end lost 8 bases, and 15 bases lay between the germline ends. CDR3 length: 13 amino acids. Per the germline V gene, CDR1 is SEHNR and CDR2 is FQNEAQ (reference sequence). The CDR3 DNA reads TGTGCCAGCAGCCCCGGCAGGGAGGGAGGCTACACCTTC. This sequence encodes CASSPGREGGYTF. Variable domain in full (rest from reference TRBV7-9 and TRBJ1-2): DTGVSQNPRHKITKRGQNVTFRCDPISEHNRLYWYRQTLGQGPEFLTYFQNEAQLEKSRLLSDRFSAERPKGSFSTLEIQRTEQGDSAMYLCASSPGREGGYTFGSGTRLTVV.

V gene TRBV19 combines with J gene TRBJ1-2; maybe TRBD1 (6 bases). The CDR3 covers 15 residues. Germline V gene sequence: CDR1 LNHDA, CDR2 SQIVND (reference sequence). The V end was cut by 6 bases, the J end by 8 bases, with 22 bases between. The CDR3 protein is CASSTWAGESRGYTF. CDR3 DNA: TGTGCCAGTAGCACCTGGGCAGGGGAGTCGAGGGGCTACACCTTC.

The chain carries TRBV3-1 and TRBJ2-1, with 10 bases that match TRBD2. CDR3 length equals 18 residues. Germline-derived CDR1 and CDR2 are LGHDT and YNNKEL (reference sequence). V lost 1 base, J lost 6 bases, and 12 bases stayed unmatched. The CDR3 is CASSQVWQREGLGNEQFF. In DNA form, the CDR3 reads TGTGCCAGCAGCCAAGTCTGGCAGCGGGAGGGCCTTGGCAATGAGCAGTTCTTC.

This chain joins TRBV3-1 and TRBJ2-5; TRBD2 might be the D (5 bases). The CDR3 is made up of 15 amino acids. CDR1 is LGHDT and CDR2 is YNNKEL in the germline V gene (reference sequence). Trimming cost V 4 bases and J 1 base, with 13 bases left between them. The CDR3 region has the DNA TGTGCCAGCAGCCTAAGGCGAGCGGCCCAAGAGACCCAGTACTTC. Translated: CASSLRRAAQETQYF.

The table lists this clonotype with many counts. The gene calls are TRBV12-3 or TRBV12-4 and TRBJ2-5; no definite D call. V dropped 5 bases and J dropped 2 bases, with 6 bases sitting between them. This CDR3 has 12 residues. CDR3 sequence (DNA): TGTGCCAGCAGTATTAATCAAGAGACCCAGTACTTC. Its protein product is CASSINQETQYF.